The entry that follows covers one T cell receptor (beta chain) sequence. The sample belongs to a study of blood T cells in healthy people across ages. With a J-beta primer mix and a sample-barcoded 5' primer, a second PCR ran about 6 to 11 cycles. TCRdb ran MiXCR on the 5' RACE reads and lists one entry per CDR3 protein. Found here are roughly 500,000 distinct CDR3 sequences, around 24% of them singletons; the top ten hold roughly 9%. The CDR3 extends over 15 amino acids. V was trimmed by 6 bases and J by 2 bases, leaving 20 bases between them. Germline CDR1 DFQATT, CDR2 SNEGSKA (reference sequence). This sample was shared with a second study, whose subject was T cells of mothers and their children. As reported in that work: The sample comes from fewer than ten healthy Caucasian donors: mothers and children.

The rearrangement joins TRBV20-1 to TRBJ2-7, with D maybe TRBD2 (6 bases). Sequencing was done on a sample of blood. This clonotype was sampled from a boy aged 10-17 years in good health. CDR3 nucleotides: TGCAGTGCCAAAGCAACCTCCGGGAGTCCCTACGAGCAGTACTTC. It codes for CSAKATSGSPYEQYF.